The source of this T cell receptor beta chain is a study of T cell repertoires in cytomegalovirus infection. Across the study: Public TCR beta signature analysis indicated the presence of both CMV infection and matching HLA type.

Study-level points and caveats: CMV-specific HLA-C-restricted TCR beta clonotypes dominated the ex vivo response. The study identified carriers of CMV plus the relevant HLA from cumulative public TCR beta family frequency.

This clonotype was observed a handful of times. No antigen is known for it. TCRdb re-called the reads through MiXCR, storing one row per CDR3 protein. The table lists approximately 160,000 distinct CDR3 sequences, roughly 17% of them singletons, with around 20% in the top ten. The CDR3 sequence is 15 residues long. CDR1 and CDR2 (germline): MDHEN, SYDVKM. V lost 7 bases and J 0 bases, leaving 16 bases between the germline ends. The chain has TRBV28 and TRBJ2-7, with TRBD2 as a possible D gene (5 bases). The clonotype comes from a human donor in good health (CMV status not recorded). Some clones in this sample may be carry-over from other donors' samples. Sequenced input: CD8+ T cells from PBMCs. The CDR3 sequence: CASINTRAGSYEQYF. The CDR3 DNA reads TGTGCCAGCATCAACACGCGGGCGGGCTCCTACGAGCAGTACTTC.